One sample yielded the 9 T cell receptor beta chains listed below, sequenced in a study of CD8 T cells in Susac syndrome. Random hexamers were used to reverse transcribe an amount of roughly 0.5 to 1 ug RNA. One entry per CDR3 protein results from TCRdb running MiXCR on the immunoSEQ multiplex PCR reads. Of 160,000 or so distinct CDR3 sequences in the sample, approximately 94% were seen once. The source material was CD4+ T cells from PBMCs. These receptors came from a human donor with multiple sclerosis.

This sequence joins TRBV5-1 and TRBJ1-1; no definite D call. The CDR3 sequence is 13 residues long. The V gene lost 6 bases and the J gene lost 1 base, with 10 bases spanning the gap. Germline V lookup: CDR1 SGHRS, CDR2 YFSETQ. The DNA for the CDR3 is TGCGCCAGCAACCTCGATCAGAACACTGAAGCTTTCTTT. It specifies CASNLDQNTEAFF.

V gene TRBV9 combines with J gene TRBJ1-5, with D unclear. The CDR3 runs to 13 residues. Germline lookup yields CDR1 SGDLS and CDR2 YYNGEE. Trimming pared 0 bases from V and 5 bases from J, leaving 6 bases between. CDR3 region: CASSVAPDQPQHF. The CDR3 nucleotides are TGTGCCAGCAGCGTAGCTCCCGATCAGCCCCAGCATTTT. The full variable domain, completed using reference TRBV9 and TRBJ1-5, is DSGVTQTPKHLITATGQRVTLRCSPRSGDLSVYWYQQSLDQGLQFLIQYYNGEERAKGNILERFSAQQFPDLHSELNLSSLELGDSALYFCASSVAPDQPQHFGDGTRLSIL.

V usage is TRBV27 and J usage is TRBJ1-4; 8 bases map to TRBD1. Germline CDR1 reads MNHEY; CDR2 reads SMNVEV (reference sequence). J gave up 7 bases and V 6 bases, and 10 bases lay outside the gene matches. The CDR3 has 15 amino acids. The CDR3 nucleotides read TGTGCCAGCAGCCGCCGGACAGGGATCTCTGAAAAACTGTTTTTT. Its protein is CASSRRTGISEKLFF.

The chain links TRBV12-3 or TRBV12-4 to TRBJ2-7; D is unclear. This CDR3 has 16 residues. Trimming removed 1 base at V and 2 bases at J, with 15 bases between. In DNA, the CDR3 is TGTGCCAGCAGTTTAGGAGTCCGACCCACCGCCTACGAGCAGTACTTC. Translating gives CASSLGVRPTAYEQYF.

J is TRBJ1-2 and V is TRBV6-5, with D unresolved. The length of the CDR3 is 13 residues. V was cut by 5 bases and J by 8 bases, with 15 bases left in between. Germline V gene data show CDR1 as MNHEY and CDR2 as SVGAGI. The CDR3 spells CASSLDGVRGYTF. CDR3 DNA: TGTGCCAGCAGTCTTGACGGTGTGAGAGGCTACACCTTC.

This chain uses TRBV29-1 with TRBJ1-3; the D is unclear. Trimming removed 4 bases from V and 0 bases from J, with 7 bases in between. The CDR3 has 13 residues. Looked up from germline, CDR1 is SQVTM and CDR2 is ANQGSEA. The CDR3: CSVVAVSGNTIYF. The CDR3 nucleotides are TGCAGCGTTGTAGCAGTCTCTGGAAACACCATATATTTT.

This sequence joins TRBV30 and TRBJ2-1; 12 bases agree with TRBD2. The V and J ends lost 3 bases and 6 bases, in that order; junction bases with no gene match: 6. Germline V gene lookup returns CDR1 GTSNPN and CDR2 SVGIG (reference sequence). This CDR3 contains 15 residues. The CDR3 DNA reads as TGTGCCTGGAGGGATACTAGCGGGAGGCCCAATGAGCAGTTCTTC. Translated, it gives CAWRDTSGRPNEQFF.

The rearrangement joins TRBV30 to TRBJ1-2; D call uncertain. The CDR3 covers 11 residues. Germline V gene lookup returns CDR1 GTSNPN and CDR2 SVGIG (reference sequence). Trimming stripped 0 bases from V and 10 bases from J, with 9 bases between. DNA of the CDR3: TGTGCCTGGAGTGTTCGGCAGTCCTACACCTTC. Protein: CAWSVRQSYTF. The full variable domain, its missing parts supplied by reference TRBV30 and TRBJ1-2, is SQTIHQWPATLVQPVGSPLSLECTVEGTSNPNLYWYRQAAGRGLQLLFYSVGIGQISSEVPQNLSASRPQDRQFILSSKKLLLSDSGFYLCAWSVRQSYTFGSGTRLTVV.

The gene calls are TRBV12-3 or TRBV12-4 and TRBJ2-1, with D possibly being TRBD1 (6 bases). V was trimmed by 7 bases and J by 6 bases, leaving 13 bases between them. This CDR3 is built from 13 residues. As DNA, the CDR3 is TGTGCCAGCACATCACAGGGTTTCAATGAGCAGTTCTTC. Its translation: CASTSQGFNEQFF.